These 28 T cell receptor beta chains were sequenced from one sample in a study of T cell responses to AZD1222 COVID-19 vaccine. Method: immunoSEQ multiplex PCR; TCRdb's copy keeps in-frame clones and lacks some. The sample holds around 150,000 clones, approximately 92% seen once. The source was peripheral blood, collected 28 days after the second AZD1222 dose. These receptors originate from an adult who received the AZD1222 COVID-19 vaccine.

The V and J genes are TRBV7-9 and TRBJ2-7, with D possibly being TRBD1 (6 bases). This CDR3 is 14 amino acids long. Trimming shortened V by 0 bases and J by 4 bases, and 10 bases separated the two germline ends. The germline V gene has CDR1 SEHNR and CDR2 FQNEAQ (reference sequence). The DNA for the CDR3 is TGTGCCAGCAGCTTAGCCGGGACATCTTACGAGCAGTACTTC. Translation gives CASSLAGTSYEQYF.

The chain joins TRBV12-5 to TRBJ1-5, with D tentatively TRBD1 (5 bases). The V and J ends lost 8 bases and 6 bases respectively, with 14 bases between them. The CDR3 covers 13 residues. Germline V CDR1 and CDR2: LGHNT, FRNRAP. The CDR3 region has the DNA TGTGCTAGTAGTGGGGGTGCCGCTCAGCCCCAGCATTTT. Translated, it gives CASSGGAAQPQHF.

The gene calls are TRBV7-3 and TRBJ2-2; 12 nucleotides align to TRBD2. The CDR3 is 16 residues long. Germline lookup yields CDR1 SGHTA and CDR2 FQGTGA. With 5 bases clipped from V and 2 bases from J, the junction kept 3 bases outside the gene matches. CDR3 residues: CASSPGLAGNTGELFF. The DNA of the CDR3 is TGTGCCAGCAGCCCGGGACTAGCGGGCAACACCGGGGAGCTGTTTTTT. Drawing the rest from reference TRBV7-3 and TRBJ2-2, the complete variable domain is GAGVSQTPSNKVTEKGKYVELRCDPISGHTALYWYRQSLGQGPEFLIYFQGTGAADDSGLPNDRFFAVRPEGSVSTLKIQRTERGDSAVYLCASSPGLAGNTGELFFGEGSRLTVL.

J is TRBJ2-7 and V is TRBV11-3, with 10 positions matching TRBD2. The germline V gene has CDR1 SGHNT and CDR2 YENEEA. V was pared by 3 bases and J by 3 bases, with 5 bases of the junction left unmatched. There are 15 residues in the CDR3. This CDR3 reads CASSFLLAGHYEQYF. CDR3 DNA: TGTGCCAGCAGCTTCTTACTAGCGGGGCACTACGAGCAGTACTTC. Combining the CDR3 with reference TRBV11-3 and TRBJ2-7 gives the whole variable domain EAGVVQSPRYKIIEKKQPVAFWCNPISGHNTLYWYLQNLGQGPELLIRYENEEAVDDSQLPKDRFSAERLKGVDSTLKIQPAELGDSAVYLCASSFLLAGHYEQYFGPGTRLTVT.

The CDR3 sequence: CASSQDPMVGTEAFF. The CDR3 DNA reads as TGCGCCAGCAGCCAAGATCCTATGGTGGGGACTGAAGCTTTCTTT. V gene TRBV4-3 combines with J gene TRBJ1-1; D remains ambiguous. CDR3 length: 15 amino acids. The V and J ends lost 0 bases and 5 bases respectively, with 13 bases between them. Looked up from germline, CDR1 is LGHNA and CDR2 is YSLEER.

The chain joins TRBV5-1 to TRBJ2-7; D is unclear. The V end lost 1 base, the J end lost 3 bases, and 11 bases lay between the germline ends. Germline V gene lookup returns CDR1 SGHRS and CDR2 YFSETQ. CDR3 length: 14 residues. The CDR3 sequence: CASSLNQLIYEQYF. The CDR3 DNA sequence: TGCGCCAGCAGCTTGAACCAACTTATCTACGAGCAGTACTTC. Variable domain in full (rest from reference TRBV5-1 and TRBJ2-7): KAGVTQTPRYLIKTRGQQVTLSCSPISGHRSVSWYQQTPGQGLQFLFEYFSETQRNKGNFPGRFSGRQFSNSRSEMNVSTLELGDSALYLCASSLNQLIYEQYFGPGTRLTVT.

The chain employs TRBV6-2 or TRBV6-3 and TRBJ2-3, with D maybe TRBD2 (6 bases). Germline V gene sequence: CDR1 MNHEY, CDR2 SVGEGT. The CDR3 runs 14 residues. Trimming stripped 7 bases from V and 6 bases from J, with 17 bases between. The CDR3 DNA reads TGTGCCAGCACCCCGCGCGGGGCAGGGGATACGCAGTATTTT. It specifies CASTPRGAGDTQYF.

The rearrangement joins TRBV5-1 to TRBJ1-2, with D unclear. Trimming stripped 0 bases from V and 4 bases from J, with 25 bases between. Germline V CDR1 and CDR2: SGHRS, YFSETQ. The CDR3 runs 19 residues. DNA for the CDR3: TGCGCCAGCAGCTTGGGATTGGGAGTTAGAACACTCGACGGCTATGGCTACACCTTC. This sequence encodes CASSLGLGVRTLDGYGYTF.

Written as DNA, the CDR3 is TGTGCCAGCAGCCAAGATCGTGGTGGGCGGCGCGGGACCTTC. This sequence encodes CASSQDRGGRRGTF. The rearrangement joins TRBV3-1 (or the pseudogene TRBV3-2) to TRBJ1-2; D is ambiguous. V shed 0 bases and J shed 14 bases, with 19 bases lying between them. The CDR3 sequence is 14 residues long. Germline CDR1 and CDR2: LGHDT and YNNKEL (reference sequence).

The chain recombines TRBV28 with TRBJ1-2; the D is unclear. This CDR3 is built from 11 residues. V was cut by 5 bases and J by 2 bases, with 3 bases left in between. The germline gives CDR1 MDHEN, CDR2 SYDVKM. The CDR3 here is CASSENYGYTF. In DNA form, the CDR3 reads TGTGCCAGCAGTGAAAACTATGGCTACACCTTC.

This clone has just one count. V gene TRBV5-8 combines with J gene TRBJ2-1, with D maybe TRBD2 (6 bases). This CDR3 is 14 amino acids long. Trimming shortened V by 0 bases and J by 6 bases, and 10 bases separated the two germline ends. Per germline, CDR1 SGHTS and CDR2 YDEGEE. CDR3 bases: TGTGCCAGCAGCTTGGGACTAGTTAGCAATGAGCAGTTCTTC. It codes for CASSLGLVSNEQFF.

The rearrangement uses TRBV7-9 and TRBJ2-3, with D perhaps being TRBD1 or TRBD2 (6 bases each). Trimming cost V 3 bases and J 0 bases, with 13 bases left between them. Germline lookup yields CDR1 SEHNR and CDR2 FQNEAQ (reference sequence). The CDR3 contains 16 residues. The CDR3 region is CASSLSGGPSTDTQYF. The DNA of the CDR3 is TGTGCCAGCAGCTTGAGTGGGGGGCCGAGCACAGATACGCAGTATTTT.

CDR3 in DNA: TGCGCCAGCAGCCAGGAGCCTCCGATGAACACTGAAGCTTTCTTT. It yields the protein CASSQEPPMNTEAFF. The V call is TRBV4-1, the J call TRBJ1-1; D is unclear. Trimming shortened V by 3 bases and J by 0 bases, and 11 bases separated the two germline ends. The V gene's germline CDR1 is MGHRA and CDR2 YSYEKL. The CDR3 spans 15 residues.

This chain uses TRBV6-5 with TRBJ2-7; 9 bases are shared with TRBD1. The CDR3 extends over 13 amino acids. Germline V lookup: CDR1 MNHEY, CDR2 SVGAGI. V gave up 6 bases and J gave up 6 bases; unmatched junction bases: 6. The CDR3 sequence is CASRPTGGGEQYF. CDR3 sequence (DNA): TGTGCCAGCAGACCAACAGGGGGCGGCGAGCAGTACTTC.

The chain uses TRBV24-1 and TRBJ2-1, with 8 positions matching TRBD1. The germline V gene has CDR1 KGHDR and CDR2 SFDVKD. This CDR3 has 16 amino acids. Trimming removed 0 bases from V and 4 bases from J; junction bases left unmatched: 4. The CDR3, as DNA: TGTGCCACCAGTGATTTGCAGGGGGCCACATACAATGAGCAGTTCTTC. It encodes CATSDLQGATYNEQFF.

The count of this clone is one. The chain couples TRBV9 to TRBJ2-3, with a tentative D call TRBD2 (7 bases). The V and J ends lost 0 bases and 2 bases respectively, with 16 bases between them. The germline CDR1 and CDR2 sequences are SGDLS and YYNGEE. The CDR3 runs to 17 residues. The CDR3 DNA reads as TGTGCCAGCAGCGTAGGGGGGGGCAGCCTCTCCACAGATACGCAGTATTTT. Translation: CASSVGGGSLSTDTQYF.

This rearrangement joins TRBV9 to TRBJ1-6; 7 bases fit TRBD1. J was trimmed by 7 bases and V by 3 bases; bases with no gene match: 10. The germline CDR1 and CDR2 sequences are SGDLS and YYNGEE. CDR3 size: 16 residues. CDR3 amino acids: CASSDPLGTVNSPLHF. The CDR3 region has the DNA TGTGCCAGCAGCGATCCCCTCGGGACAGTAAATTCACCCCTCCACTTT.

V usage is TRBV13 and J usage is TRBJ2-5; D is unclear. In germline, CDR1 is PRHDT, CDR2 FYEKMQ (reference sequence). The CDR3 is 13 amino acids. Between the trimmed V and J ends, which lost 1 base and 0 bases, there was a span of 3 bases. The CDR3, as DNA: TGTGCCAGCAGCTTAGAGGACCAAGAGACCCAGTACTTC. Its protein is CASSLEDQETQYF.

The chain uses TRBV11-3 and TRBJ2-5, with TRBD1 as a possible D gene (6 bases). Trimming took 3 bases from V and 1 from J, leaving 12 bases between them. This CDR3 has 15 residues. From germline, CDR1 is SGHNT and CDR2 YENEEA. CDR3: CASSFFRDIQETQYF. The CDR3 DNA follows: TGTGCCAGCAGCTTCTTCCGGGACATCCAAGAGACCCAGTACTTC. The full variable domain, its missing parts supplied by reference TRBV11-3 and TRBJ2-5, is EAGVVQSPRYKIIEKKQPVAFWCNPISGHNTLYWYLQNLGQGPELLIRYENEEAVDDSQLPKDRFSAERLKGVDSTLKIQPAELGDSAVYLCASSFFRDIQETQYFGPGTRLLVL.

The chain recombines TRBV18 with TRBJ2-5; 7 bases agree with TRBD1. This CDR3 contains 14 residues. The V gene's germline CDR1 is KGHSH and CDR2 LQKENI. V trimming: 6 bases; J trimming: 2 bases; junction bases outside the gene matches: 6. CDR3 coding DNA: TGTGCCAGCTCTCCGGGACAGCATCAAGAGACCCAGTACTTC. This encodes CASSPGQHQETQYF.

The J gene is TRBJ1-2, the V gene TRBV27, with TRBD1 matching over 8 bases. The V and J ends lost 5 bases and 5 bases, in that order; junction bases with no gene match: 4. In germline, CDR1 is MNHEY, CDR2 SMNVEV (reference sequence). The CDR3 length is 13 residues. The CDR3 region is CASSQRTGYGYTF. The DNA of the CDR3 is TGTGCCAGCAGTCAACGGACAGGGTATGGCTACACCTTC.

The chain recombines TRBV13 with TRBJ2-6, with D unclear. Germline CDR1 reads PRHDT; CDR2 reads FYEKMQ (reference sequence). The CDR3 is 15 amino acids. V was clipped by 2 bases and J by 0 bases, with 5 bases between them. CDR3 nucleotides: TGTGCCAGCAGCTTAATAGTCTCTGGGGCCAACGTCCTGACTTTC. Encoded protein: CASSLIVSGANVLTF.

CDR3 in amino acids: CASSQVKAGTSVSPEAFF. CDR3 nucleotides: TGTGCCAGCAGCCAAGTAAAGGCCGGGACCAGTGTGTCCCCTGAAGCTTTCTTT. The chain joins TRBV3-1 (or the pseudogene TRBV3-2) to TRBJ1-1, with D tentatively TRBD1 (5 bases). V lost 1 base and J lost 6, with 24 bases in between. Germline V CDR1 and CDR2: LGHDT, YNNKEL (reference sequence). The CDR3 has 18 amino acids.

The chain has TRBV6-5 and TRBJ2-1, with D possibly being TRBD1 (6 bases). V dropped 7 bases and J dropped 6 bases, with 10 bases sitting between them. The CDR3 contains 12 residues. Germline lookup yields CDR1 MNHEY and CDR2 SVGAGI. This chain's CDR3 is CASNKGGNEQFF. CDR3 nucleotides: TGTGCCAGCAATAAAGGGGGCAATGAGCAGTTCTTC.

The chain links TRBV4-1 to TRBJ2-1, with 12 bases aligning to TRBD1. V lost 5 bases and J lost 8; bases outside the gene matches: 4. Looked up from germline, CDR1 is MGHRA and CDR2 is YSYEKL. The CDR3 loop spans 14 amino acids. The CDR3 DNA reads TGCGCCAGCAGCGCGTGGGACAGGGGGCATGAGCAGTTCTTC. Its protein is CASSAWDRGHEQFF.

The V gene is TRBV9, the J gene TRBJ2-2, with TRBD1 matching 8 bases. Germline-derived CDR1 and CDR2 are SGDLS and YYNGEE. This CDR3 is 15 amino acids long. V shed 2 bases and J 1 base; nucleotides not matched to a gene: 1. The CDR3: CASSVTGGNTGELFF. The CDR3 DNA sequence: TGTGCCAGCAGCGTTACAGGGGGGAACACCGGGGAGCTGTTTTTT.

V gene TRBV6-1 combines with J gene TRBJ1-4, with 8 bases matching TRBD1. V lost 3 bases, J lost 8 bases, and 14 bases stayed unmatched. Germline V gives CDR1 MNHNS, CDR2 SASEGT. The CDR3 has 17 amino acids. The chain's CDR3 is CASSDTIWTGSSEKLFF. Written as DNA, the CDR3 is TGTGCCAGCAGTGACACAATCTGGACAGGGTCGAGCGAAAAACTGTTTTTT.

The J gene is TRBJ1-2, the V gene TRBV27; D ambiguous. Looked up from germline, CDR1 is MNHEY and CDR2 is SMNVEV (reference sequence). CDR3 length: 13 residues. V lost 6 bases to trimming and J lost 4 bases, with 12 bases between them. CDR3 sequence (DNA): TGTGCCAGCAGCCCCGATAGGTCCTATGGCTACACCTTC. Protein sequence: CASSPDRSYGYTF.